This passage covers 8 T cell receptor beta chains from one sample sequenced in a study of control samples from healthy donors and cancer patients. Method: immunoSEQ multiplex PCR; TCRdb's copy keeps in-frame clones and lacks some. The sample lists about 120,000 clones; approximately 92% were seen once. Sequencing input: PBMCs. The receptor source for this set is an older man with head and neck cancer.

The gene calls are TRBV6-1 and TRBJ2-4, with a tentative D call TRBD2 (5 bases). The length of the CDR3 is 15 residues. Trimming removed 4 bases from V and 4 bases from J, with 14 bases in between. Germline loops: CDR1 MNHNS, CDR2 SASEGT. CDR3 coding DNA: TGTGCCAGCAGTGCAACTAGTGTTCGGAAAAACATTCAGTACTTC. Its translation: CASSATSVRKNIQYF.

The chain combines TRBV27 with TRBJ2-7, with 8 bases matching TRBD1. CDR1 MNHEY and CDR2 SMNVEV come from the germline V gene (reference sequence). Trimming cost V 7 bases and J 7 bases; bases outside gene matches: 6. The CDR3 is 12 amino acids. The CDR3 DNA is TGTGCCAGCATCGACAGGGGAGCTGAGCAGTACTTC. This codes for CASIDRGAEQYF.

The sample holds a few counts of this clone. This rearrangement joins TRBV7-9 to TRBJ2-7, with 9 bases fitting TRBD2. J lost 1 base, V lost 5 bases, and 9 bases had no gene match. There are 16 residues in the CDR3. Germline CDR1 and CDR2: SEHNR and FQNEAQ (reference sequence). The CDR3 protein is CASSDSLAGRSYEQYF. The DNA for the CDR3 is TGTGCCAGCAGCGACAGCCTAGCGGGGCGATCCTACGAGCAGTACTTC.

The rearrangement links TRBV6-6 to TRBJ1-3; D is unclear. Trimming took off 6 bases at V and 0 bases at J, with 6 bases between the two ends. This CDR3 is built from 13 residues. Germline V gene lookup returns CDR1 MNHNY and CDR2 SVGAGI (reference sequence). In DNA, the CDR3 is TGTGCCAGCAGGGGCTCCTCTGGAAACACCATATATTTT. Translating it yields CASRGSSGNTIYF.

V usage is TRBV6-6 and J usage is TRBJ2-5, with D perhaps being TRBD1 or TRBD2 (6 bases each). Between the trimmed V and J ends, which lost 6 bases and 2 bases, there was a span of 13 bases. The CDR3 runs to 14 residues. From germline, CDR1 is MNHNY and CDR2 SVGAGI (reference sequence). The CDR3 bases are TGTGCCAGCAGAATTAGGGGGGATCAAGAGACCCAGTACTTC. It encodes CASRIRGDQETQYF.

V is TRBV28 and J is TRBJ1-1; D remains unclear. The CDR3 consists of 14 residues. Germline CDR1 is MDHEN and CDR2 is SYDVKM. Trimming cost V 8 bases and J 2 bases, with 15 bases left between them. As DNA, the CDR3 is TGTGCCAGCCGAACTTCAGGATTAAACACTGAAGCTTTCTTT. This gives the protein CASRTSGLNTEAFF.

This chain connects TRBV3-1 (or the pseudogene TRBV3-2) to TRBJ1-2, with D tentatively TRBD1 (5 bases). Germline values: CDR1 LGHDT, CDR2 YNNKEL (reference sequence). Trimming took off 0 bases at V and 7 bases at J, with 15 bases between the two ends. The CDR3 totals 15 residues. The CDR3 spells CASSQDPAGAGGYTF. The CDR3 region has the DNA TGTGCCAGCAGCCAAGATCCCGCCGGGGCGGGTGGCTACACCTTC.

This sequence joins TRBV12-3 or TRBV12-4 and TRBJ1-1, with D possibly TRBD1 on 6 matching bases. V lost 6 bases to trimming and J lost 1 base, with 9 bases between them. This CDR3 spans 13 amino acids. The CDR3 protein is CASRKTGNTEAFF. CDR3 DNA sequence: TGTGCCAGCAGGAAGACAGGGAACACTGAAGCTTTCTTT.